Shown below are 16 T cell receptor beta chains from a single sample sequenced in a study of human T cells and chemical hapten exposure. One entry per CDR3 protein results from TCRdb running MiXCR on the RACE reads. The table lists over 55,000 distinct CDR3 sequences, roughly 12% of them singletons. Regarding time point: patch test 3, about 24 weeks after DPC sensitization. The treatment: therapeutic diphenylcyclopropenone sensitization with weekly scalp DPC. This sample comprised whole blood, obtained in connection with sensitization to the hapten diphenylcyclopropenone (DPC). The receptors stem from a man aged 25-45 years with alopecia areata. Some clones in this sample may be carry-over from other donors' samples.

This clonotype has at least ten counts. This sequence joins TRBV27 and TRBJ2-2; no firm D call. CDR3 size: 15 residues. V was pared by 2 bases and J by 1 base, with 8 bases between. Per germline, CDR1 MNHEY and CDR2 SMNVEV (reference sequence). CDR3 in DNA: TGTGCCAGCAGTTTAGTCTCCTGGAACACCGGGGAGCTGTTTTTT. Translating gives CASSLVSWNTGELFF.

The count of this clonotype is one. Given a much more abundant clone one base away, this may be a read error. The CDR3 protein is CASSVAGSPSGTGELYF. CDR3 nucleotides: TGTGCCAGCAGCGTAGCTGGGAGTCCCTCGGGCACCGGGGAGCTGTATTTT. The V call is TRBV9, the J call TRBJ2-2, with TRBD2 as a possible D gene (5 bases). This CDR3 is 17 amino acids long. Germline-derived CDR1 and CDR2 are SGDLS and YYNGEE. Filled out from reference TRBV9 and TRBJ2-2, the complete variable domain reads DSGVTQTPKHLITATGQRVTLRCSPRSGDLSVYWYQQSLDQGLQFLIQYYNGEERAKGNILERFSAQQFPDLHSELNLSSLELGDSALYFCASSVAGSPSGTGELYFGEGSRLTVL.

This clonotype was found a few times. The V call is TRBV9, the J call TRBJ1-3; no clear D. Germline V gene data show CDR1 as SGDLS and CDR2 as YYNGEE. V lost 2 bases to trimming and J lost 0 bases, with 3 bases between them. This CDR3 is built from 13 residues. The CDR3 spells CASSVSSGNTIYF. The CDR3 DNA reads TGTGCCAGCAGCGTGAGCTCTGGAAACACCATATATTTT. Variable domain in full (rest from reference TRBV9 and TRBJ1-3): DSGVTQTPKHLITATGQRVTLRCSPRSGDLSVYWYQQSLDQGLQFLIQYYNGEERAKGNILERFSAQQFPDLHSELNLSSLELGDSALYFCASSVSSGNTIYFGEGSWLTVV.

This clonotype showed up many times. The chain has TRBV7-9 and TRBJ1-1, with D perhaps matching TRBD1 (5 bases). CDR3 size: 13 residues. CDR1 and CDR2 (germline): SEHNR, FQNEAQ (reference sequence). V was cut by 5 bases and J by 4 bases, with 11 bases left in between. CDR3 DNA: TGTGCCAGCAGCCAGAGTGGGACCACTGAAGCTTTCTTT. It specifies CASSQSGTTEAFF. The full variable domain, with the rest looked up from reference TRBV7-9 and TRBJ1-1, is DTGVSQNPRHKITKRGQNVTFRCDPISEHNRLYWYRQTLGQGPEFLTYFQNEAQLEKSRLLSDRFSAERPKGSFSTLEIQRTEQGDSAMYLCASSQSGTTEAFFGQGTRLTVV.

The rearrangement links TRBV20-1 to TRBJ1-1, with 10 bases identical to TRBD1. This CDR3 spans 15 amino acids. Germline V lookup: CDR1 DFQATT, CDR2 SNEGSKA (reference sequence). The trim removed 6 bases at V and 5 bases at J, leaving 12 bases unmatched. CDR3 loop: CSATDADRGRTEAFF. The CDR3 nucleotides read TGCAGTGCGACGGACGCGGACAGGGGGAGAACTGAAGCTTTCTTT.

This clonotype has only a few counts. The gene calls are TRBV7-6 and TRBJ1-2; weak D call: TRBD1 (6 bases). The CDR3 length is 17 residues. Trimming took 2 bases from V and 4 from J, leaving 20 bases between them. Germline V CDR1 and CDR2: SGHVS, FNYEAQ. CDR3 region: CASSLTGRGRTSYGYTF. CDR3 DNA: TGTGCCAGCAGCTTAACTGGTAGGGGGAGGACGTCCTATGGCTACACCTTC.

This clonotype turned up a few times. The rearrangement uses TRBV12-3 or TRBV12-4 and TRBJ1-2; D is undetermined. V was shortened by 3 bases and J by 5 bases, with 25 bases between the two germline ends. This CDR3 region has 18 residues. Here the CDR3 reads CASSFEVGRPNNVYGYTF. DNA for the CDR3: TGTGCCAGCAGTTTCGAGGTCGGGCGCCCGAATAACGTGTATGGCTACACCTTC.

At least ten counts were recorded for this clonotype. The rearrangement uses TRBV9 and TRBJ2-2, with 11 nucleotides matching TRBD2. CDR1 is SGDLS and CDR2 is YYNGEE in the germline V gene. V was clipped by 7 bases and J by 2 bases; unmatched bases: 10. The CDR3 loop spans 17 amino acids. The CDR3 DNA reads TGTGCCAGCGATAAGACTAGCGGGGTTCGTAACACCGGGGAGCTGTTTTTT. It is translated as CASDKTSGVRNTGELFF.

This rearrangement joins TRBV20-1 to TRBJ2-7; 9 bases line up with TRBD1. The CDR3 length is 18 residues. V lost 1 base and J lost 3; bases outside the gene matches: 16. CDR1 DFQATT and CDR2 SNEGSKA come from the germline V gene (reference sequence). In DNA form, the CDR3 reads TGCAGTGCTAGAGCATCAGACCTACCGGGACAGGGATACTACGAGCAGTACTTC. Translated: CSARASDLPGQGYYEQYF.

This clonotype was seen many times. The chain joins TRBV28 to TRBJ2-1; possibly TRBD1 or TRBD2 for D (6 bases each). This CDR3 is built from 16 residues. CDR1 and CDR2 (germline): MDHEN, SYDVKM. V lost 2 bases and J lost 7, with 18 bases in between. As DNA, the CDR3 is TGTGCCAGCAGTTTAATAGGGGGGCCTCAAAGAAATGAGCAGTTCTTC. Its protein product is CASSLIGGPQRNEQFF.

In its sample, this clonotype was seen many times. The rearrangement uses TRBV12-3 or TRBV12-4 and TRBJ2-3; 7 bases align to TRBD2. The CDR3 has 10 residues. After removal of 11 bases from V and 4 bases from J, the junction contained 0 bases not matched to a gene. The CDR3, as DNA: TGTGCCCGGGGGGCAGATACGCAGTATTTT. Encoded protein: CARGADTQYF.

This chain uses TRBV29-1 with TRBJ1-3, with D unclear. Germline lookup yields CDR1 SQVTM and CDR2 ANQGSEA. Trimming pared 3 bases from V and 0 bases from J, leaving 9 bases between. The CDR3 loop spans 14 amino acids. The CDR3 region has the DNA TGCAGCGTTGAGAAAGGTACCTCTGGAAACACCATATATTTT. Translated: CSVEKGTSGNTIYF. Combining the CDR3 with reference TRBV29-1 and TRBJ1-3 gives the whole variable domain SAVISQKPSRDICQRGTSLTIQCQVDSQVTMMFWYRQQPGQSLTLIATANQGSEATYESGFVIDKFPISRPNLTFSTLTVSNMSPEDSSIYLCSVEKGTSGNTIYFGEGSWLTVV.

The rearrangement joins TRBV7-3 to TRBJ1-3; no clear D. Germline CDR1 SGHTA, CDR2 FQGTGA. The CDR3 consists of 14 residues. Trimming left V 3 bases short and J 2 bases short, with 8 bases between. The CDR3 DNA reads TGTGCCAGCAGCTTCAATGGCGCTGGAAACACCATATATTTT. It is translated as CASSFNGAGNTIYF. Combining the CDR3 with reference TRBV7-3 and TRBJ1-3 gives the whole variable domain GAGVSQTPSNKVTEKGKYVELRCDPISGHTALYWYRQSLGQGPEFLIYFQGTGAADDSGLPNDRFFAVRPEGSVSTLKIQRTERGDSAVYLCASSFNGAGNTIYFGEGSWLTVV.

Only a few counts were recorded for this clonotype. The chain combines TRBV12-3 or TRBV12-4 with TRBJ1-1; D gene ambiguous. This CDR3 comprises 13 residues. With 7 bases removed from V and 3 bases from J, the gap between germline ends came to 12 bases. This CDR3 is CASTVGGYTEAFF. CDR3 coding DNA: TGTGCCAGCACCGTGGGAGGGTACACTGAAGCTTTCTTT.

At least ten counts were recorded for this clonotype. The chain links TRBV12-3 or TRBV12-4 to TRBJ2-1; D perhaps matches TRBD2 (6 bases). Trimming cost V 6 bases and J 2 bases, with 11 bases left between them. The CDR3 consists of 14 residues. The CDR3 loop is CASSTSPTYNEQFF. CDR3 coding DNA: TGTGCCAGCAGCACTAGCCCCACCTACAATGAGCAGTTCTTC.

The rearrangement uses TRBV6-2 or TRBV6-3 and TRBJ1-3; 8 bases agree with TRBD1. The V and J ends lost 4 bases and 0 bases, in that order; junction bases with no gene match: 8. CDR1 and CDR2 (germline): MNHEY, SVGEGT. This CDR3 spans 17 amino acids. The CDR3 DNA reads TGTGCCAGCAGTTCCGACAGGGGCGACCCCTCTGGAAACACCATATATTTT. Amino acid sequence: CASSSDRGDPSGNTIYF.